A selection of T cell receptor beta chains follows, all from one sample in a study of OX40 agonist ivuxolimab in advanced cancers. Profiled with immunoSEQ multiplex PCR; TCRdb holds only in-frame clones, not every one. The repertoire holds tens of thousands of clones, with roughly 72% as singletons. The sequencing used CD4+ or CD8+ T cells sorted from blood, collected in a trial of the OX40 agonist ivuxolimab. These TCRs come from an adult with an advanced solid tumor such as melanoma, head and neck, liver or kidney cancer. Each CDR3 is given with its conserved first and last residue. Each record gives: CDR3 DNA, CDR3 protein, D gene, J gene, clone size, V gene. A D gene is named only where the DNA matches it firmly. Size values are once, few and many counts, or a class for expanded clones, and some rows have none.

cdr3_nt: TGTGCCAGCAGCCAAGATAGTCTGGTAGGGGCTGGAACAGATACGCAGTATTTT; cdr3_aa: CASSQDSLVGAGTDTQYF; d_call: NA; j_call: TRBJ2-3; clone_size: NA; v_call: TRBV14
cdr3_nt: TGTGCCAGCAGAGGCCCCGGGACAGGCATCTCGCAGTTCTTC; cdr3_aa: CASRGPGTGISQFF; d_call: TRBD1; j_call: TRBJ2-1; clone_size: NA; v_call: TRBV6-9
cdr3_nt: TGCGCCAGCAGCTTTGGGGCTAGCGGGGACCAGAGCTCCTACGAGCAGTACTTC; cdr3_aa: CASSFGASGDQSSYEQYF; d_call: TRBD2; j_call: TRBJ2-7; clone_size: few; v_call: TRBV5-1
cdr3_nt: TGTGCCAGCAGCCCGCCCTCCTACGAGCAGTACTTC; cdr3_aa: CASSPPSYEQYF; d_call: NA; j_call: TRBJ2-7; clone_size: NA; v_call: TRBV7-3
cdr3_nt: TGTGCCAGCAGTCCCGGACAGTATGGCTACACCTTC; cdr3_aa: CASSPGQYGYTF; d_call: NA; j_call: TRBJ1-2; clone_size: NA; v_call: TRBV6-5
cdr3_nt: TGTGCCAGCAGCGCGCCGACAGGTTCCGGGGCCAACGTCCTGACTTTC; cdr3_aa: CASSAPTGSGANVLTF; d_call: NA; j_call: TRBJ2-6; clone_size: NA; v_call: TRBV7-5
cdr3_nt: TGTGCCAGCAGCGTAGGCGTGCTGGGGAGCAATCAGCCCCAGCATTTT; cdr3_aa: CASSVGVLGSNQPQHF; d_call: NA; j_call: TRBJ1-5; clone_size: few; v_call: TRBV9
cdr3_nt: TGTGCCAGCAGTTACGGGGACGGGTCTGGGGCCAACGTCCTGACTTTC; cdr3_aa: CASSYGDGSGANVLTF; d_call: NA; j_call: TRBJ2-6; clone_size: medium-sized; v_call: TRBV6-5
cdr3_nt: TGTGCCAGCAGTTTTGGGGCGAGTAGCGGGGAGCTGTTTTTT; cdr3_aa: CASSFGASSGELFF; d_call: NA; j_call: TRBJ2-2; clone_size: NA; v_call: TRBV27
cdr3_nt: TGTGCCAGCAGAGATAGACAGGGTGACAACTATGGCTACACCTTC; cdr3_aa: CASRDRQGDNYGYTF; d_call: TRBD1; j_call: TRBJ1-2; clone_size: NA; v_call: TRBV7-9
cdr3_nt: TGTGCCAGCAGTTACGAGAGAGACCTGAGAGGCTACACCTTC; cdr3_aa: CASSYERDLRGYTF; d_call: NA; j_call: TRBJ1-2; clone_size: few; v_call: TRBV7-9
cdr3_nt: TGTGCCAGCAGCCGGGTAGCGGGGGGACCCACAGATACGCAGTATTTT; cdr3_aa: CASSRVAGGPTDTQYF; d_call: TRBD2; j_call: TRBJ2-3; clone_size: NA; v_call: TRBV14
cdr3_nt: TGTGCCAGCAGCGCCAACAATCACGCGCAGTTCTTC; cdr3_aa: CASSANNHAQFF; d_call: NA; j_call: TRBJ2-1; clone_size: NA; v_call: TRBV9
cdr3_nt: TGTGCCTCCTTCCGAGGAGGGGGTTACACAGATACGCAGTATTTT; cdr3_aa: CASFRGGGYTDTQYF; d_call: NA; j_call: TRBJ2-3; clone_size: NA; v_call: TRBV6-6
cdr3_nt: TGTGCCAGCAGTGAACGTTGGACAGACTATGGCTACACCTTC; cdr3_aa: CASSERWTDYGYTF; d_call: NA; j_call: TRBJ1-2; clone_size: NA; v_call: TRBV6-1
cdr3_nt: TGTGCCAGCAGCTTAGATAACGACCCCCAGCATTTT; cdr3_aa: CASSLDNDPQHF; d_call: NA; j_call: TRBJ1-5; clone_size: NA; v_call: TRBV7-9
cdr3_nt: TGCGCCATTTCTCACAGGGGGCGTATGTATACGCAGTATTTT; cdr3_aa: CAISHRGRMYTQYF; d_call: TRBD1; j_call: TRBJ2-3; clone_size: NA; v_call: TRBV10-1
cdr3_nt: TGTGCCAGCAGAAGAGCTGGGACAGGGGGGATAAGCAATCAGCCCCAGCATTTT; cdr3_aa: CASRRAGTGGISNQPQHF; d_call: TRBD1; j_call: TRBJ1-5; clone_size: NA; v_call: TRBV28
cdr3_nt: TGTGCCAGCAGGCGACAGGGGGTTCAAGAGACCCAGTACTTC; cdr3_aa: CASRRQGVQETQYF; d_call: TRBD1; j_call: TRBJ2-5; clone_size: few; v_call: TRBV27
cdr3_nt: TGTGCCAGCAGTGACCCGGGTGGGGTAGCGGGCCCCTACAATGAGCAGTTCTTC; cdr3_aa: CASSDPGGVAGPYNEQFF; d_call: TRBD2; j_call: TRBJ2-1; clone_size: few; v_call: TRBV6-1